The table lists the clone carrying this T cell receptor (beta chain) with many counts. TCRdb independently ran MiXCR on the 5' RACE reads; one entry per CDR3 protein. This table holds 50,000 to 65,000 distinct CDR3 sequences, more than 3% found once. The CDR3 has 17 residues. The junction had 10 bases not matched to a gene; V was cut back by 2 bases and J by 1 base. Germline V gives CDR1 MGHRA, CDR2 YSYEKL. These data come from a study of neurological immune-mediated disorders. Sequencing was performed on PBMCs. The clonotype comes from a man aged 25 to 40 with multiple sclerosis. The chain uses TRBV4-1 and TRBJ2-5, with 7 nucleotides matching TRBD1. This CDR3 is CASSQSNPGQTQETQYF. Here the CDR3 DNA reads TGCGCCAGCAGCCAATCCAACCCGGGACAGACCCAAGAGACCCAGTACTTC.